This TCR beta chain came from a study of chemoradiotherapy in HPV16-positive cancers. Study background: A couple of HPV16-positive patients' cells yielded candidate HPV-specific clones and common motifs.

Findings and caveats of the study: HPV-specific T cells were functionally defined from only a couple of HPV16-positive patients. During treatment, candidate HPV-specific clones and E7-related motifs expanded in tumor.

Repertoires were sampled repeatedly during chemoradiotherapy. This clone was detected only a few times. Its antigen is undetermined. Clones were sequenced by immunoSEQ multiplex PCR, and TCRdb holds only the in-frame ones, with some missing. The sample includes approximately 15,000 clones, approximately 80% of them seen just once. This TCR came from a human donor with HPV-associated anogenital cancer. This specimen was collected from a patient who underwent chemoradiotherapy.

CDR3 protein: CASSTPGKDLRRGYTF. The CDR3 DNA reads as TGCGCCAGCAGCACCCCAGGGAAGGACTTAAGACGTGGCTACACCTTC. The V call is TRBV4-1, the J call TRBJ1-2; a possible D gene is TRBD1 (5 bases). The V end was cut by 5 bases, the J end by 7 bases, with 23 bases between. Germline V lookup: CDR1 MGHRA, CDR2 YSYEKL. This CDR3 contains 16 residues.